These 10 T cell receptor beta chains were all obtained from the same sample, sequenced in a study of CD8 T cells in ankylosing spondylitis. TCRdb recomputed calls from the 5' RACE reads with MiXCR, one row per CDR3 protein. The sample records approximately 260,000 distinct CDR3 sequences, about 18% being singletons. The material sequenced was blood, either unsorted or a sorted T cell fraction (not recorded which). These receptors were collected from a male donor with ankylosing spondylitis or in good health (not recorded which).

The chain employs TRBV13 and TRBJ2-5; D unclear. CDR3 size: 14 residues. With 3 bases removed from V and 5 bases from J, the gap between germline ends came to 13 bases. Germline V CDR1 and CDR2: PRHDT, FYEKMQ (reference sequence). The CDR3 loop is CASSLRAPDETQYF. CDR3 DNA sequence: TGTGCCAGCAGCTTGAGAGCCCCGGACGAGACCCAGTACTTC.

This clonotype was seen a few times. The J gene is TRBJ2-2, the V gene TRBV21-1; TRBD1 reflects the table's D call only, with no check against the DNA. TRBV21-1 is shown as a pseudogene. This CDR3 contains 15 residues. The CDR3 here is CASRISGQNTGELFF. The CDR3, as DNA: TGTGCCAGCAGGATATCGGGACAGAACACCGGGGAGCTGTTTTTT.

The chain is built from TRBV11-2 and TRBJ2-1, with 8 bases aligning to TRBD1. J lost 4 bases, V lost 11 bases, and 10 bases had no gene match. There are 14 residues in the CDR3. Germline V gives CDR1 SGHAT, CDR2 FQNNGV. The CDR3 DNA is TGTGCCGGCGGACCGGGACAGGAGTACAATGAGCAGTTCTTC. It yields the protein CAGGPGQEYNEQFF.

CDR3 DNA: TGCGCCAGCAGCTTGGAGACAGGGGACGGGGAGCTGTTTTTT. Protein product: CASSLETGDGELFF. The chain recombines TRBV5-1 with TRBJ2-2, with 8 positions matching TRBD1. The CDR3 runs to 14 residues. CDR1 and CDR2 (germline): SGHRS, YFSETQ. J lost 7 bases, V lost 0 bases, and 2 bases had no gene match.

This chain connects TRBV20-1 to TRBJ2-1; 8 bases line up with TRBD1. The J segment lost 2 bases and the V segment lost 5 bases, leaving 5 bases of the junction unmatched. The CDR3 spans 14 residues. Germline assignment: CDR1 DFQATT and CDR2 SNEGSKA (reference sequence). The CDR3 nucleotides read TGCAGTGCTCCCCGGACAGGGACCTACAATGAGCAGTTCTTC. Its protein is CSAPRTGTYNEQFF.

The gene calls are TRBV5-6 and TRBJ2-3; TRBD2 matches at 11 bases. Trimming removed 3 bases from V and 3 bases from J; junction bases left unmatched: 9. The CDR3 length is 17 residues. CDR1 and CDR2 from the germline V gene are SGHDT and YYEEEE. CDR3 amino acids: CASSYPLAGGQTDTQYF. The DNA for the CDR3 is TGTGCCAGCAGCTACCCTTTAGCGGGAGGGCAGACAGATACGCAGTATTTT.

This rearrangement joins TRBV19 to TRBJ1-5; D perhaps matches TRBD1 (6 bases). Per the germline V gene, CDR1 is LNHDA and CDR2 is SQIVND (reference sequence). V shed 7 bases and J shed 0 bases, with 13 bases lying between them. This CDR3 contains 15 residues. The DNA of the CDR3 is TGTGCCAGTATGGGGGACATATCTAGCAATCAGCCCCAGCATTTT. Its translation is CASMGDISSNQPQHF.

This clonotype was seen only a few times. The V gene is TRBV7-8, the J gene TRBJ2-5; no definite D call. Germline-derived CDR1 and CDR2 are SGHVS and FQNEAQ. The CDR3 extends over 13 amino acids. V lost 3 bases and J 0 bases, leaving 5 bases between the germline ends. The DNA of the CDR3 is TGTGCCAGCAGCTTCCCAGACCAAGAGACCCAGTACTTC. Translated, it gives CASSFPDQETQYF.

This clonotype has just a few counts. V and J are TRBV21-1 and TRBJ2-5; TRBD1, as called in the table, went unchecked against the DNA. TRBV21-1 is deemed a pseudogene. The CDR3 has 14 residues. CDR3 in DNA: TGTGCCAGTCCCCGGGAAAGGTCGGCGGGGACCCAGTACTTC. Translating it yields CASPRERSAGTQYF.

This chain uses TRBV7-9 with TRBJ2-3, with D possibly being TRBD2 (6 bases). Per the germline V gene, CDR1 is SEHNR and CDR2 is FQNEAQ (reference sequence). V was cut by 11 bases and J by 1 base, with 13 bases left in between. The CDR3 totals 13 residues. CDR3 DNA: TGTGCCTTTAGCGGTAAGGGCACAGATACGCAGTATTTT. As protein: CAFSGKGTDTQYF.